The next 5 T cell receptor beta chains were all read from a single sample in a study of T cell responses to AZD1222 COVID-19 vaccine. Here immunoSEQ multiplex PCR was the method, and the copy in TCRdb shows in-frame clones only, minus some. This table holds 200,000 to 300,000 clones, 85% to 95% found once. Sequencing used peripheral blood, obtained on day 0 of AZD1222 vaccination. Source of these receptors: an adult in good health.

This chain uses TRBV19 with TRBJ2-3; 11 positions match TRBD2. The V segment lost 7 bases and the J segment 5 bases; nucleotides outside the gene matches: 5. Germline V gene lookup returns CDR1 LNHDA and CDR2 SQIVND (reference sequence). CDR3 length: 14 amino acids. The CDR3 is CASNPGLAVDTQYF. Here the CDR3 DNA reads TGTGCCAGTAATCCGGGACTAGCGGTAGATACGCAGTATTTT.

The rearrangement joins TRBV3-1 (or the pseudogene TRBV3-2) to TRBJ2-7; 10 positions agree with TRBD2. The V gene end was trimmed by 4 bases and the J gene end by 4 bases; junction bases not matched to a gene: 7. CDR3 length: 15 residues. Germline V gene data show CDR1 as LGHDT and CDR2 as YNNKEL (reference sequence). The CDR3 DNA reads TGTGCCAGCAGCCGAGGGGTTAGCGGGGGGTACGAGCAGTACTTC. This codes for CASSRGVSGGYEQYF.

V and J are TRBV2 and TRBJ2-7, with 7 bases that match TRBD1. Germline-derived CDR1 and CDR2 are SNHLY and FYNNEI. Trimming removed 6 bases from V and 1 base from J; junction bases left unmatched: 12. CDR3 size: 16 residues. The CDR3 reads CASSAGQASTSYEQYF. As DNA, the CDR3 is TGTGCCAGCAGCGCAGGACAGGCATCAACTTCCTACGAGCAGTACTTC.

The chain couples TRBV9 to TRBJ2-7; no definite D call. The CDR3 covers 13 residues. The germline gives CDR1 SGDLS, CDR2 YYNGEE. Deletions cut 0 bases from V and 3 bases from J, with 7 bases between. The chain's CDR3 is CASSVATGYEQYF. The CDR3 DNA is TGTGCCAGCAGCGTAGCTACGGGCTACGAGCAGTACTTC.

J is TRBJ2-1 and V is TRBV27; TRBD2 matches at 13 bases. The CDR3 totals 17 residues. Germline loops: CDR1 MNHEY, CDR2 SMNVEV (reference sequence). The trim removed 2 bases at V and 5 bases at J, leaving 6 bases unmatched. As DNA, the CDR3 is TGTGCCAGCAGTTTACCCACCGGACTAGCGGGAGACAATGAGCAGTTCTTC. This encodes CASSLPTGLAGDNEQFF.